The source of this TCR beta chain is a study of early T cells in non-severe SARS-CoV-2 infection. Study findings and constraints: Using VDJdb, the matching emphasized anti-spike CD8 responses while missing private and CD4 specificities.

This clonotype was recorded many times. The antigen remains undetermined. The TCR library protocol was used to attach unique molecular identifiers. These identifiers were attached to individual cDNA molecules. TCRdb itself ran the 5' RACE reads through MiXCR, one entry per CDR3 protein. Among 70,000 to 85,000 distinct CDR3 sequences, 9% to 14% were seen once, and the ten largest hold around 2.4%. The CDR3 is made up of 15 amino acids. The ends lost 5 bases at V and 10 bases at J; junction bases unmatched: 9. Germline V CDR1 and CDR2: SEHNR, FQNEAQ (reference sequence). The specimen was whole blood. This clonotype originated in an adult who was a healthcare worker with PCR-confirmed SARS-CoV-2 infection or an uninfected control (not recorded which). The J gene is TRBJ1-6, the V gene TRBV7-9; 9 bases line up with TRBD1. Here the CDR3 reads CASSPQTGGGSPLHF. CDR3 in DNA: TGTGCCAGCAGCCCCCAGACAGGGGGTGGATCACCCCTCCACTTT. Full variable domain (remainder filled in from reference TRBV7-9 and TRBJ1-6): DTGVSQNPRHKITKRGQNVTFRCDPISEHNRLYWYRQTLGQGPEFLTYFQNEAQLEKSRLLSDRFSAERPKGSFSTLEIQRTEQGDSAMYLCASSPQTGGGSPLHFGNGTRLTVT.